The rows below give T cell receptor beta chains drawn from one sample of a study of cytotoxic CD8 clonotypes in ibrutinib-treated CLL. Clones were sequenced by immunoSEQ multiplex PCR, and TCRdb holds only the in-frame ones, with some missing. The sample contains about 300,000 clones, 65% to 85% of which appear only once. The starting material was PBMCs, obtained at disease progression, from a patient treated with ibrutinib. These receptors all come from a human donor with chronic lymphocytic leukemia. Both conserved end residues are part of each CDR3. Each record gives: J gene, V gene, clone size, D gene, CDR3 protein, CDR3 DNA. The D gene is left open where the match is weak. Clone size is shown for a subset of rows, as once, few, many or a class of expanded clone.

J: TRBJ2-3
V: TRBV5-1
size: -
D: -
CDR3: CASSFRQRTDTQYF
DNA: TGCGCCAGCAGCTTCAGACAGCGCACAGATACGCAGTATTTT

J: TRBJ2-7
V: TRBV11-2
size: -
D: -
CDR3: CASSSLKGGRFEQYF
DNA: TGTGCCAGCAGCTCCTTAAAGGGGGGGAGGTTCGAGCAGTACTTC

J: TRBJ2-2
V: TRBV15
size: once
D: -
CDR3: CATSRADTGELFF
DNA: TGTGCCACCAGCAGAGCTGACACCGGGGAGCTGTTTTTT

J: TRBJ2-1
V: TRBV4-1
size: -
D: TRBD2
CDR3: CASSQDPSGRTYEQFF
DNA: TGCGCCAGCAGCCAAGATCCGAGCGGGAGAACATATGAGCAGTTCTTC

J: TRBJ2-7
V: TRBV7-8
size: once
D: -
CDR3: CASSSILYEQYF
DNA: TGTGCCAGCAGCTCGATCCTCTACGAGCAGTACTTC

J: TRBJ2-5
V: TRBV7-2
size: -
D: -
CDR3: CASSARLETQYF
DNA: TGTGCCAGCAGCGCGCGGTTAGAGACCCAGTACTTC

J: TRBJ2-7
V: TRBV7-8
size: -
D: TRBD1
CDR3: CASSADRGPLSEQYF
DNA: TGTGCCAGCAGCGCCGACAGGGGGCCTCTGAGCGAGCAGTACTTC

J: TRBJ2-7
V: TRBV29-1
size: -
D: TRBD1
CDR3: CSVQRQGMSYEQYF
DNA: TGCAGCGTTCAACGACAGGGGATGTCCTACGAGCAGTACTTC

J: TRBJ2-7
V: TRBV15
size: -
D: TRBD2
CDR3: CATSPLLSGLAGGHEQYF
DNA: TGTGCCACCAGCCCCTTACTCTCGGGACTAGCGGGGGGCCACGAGCAGTACTTC

J: TRBJ1-2
V: TRBV2
size: few
D: -
CDR3: CASSDGRGRDGYTF
DNA: TGTGCCAGCAGTGATGGGAGGGGCCGAGATGGCTACACCTTC

J: TRBJ2-5
V: TRBV18
size: -
D: -
CDR3: CASSARSTGGETQYF
DNA: TGTGCCAGCTCAGCCCGATCGACAGGAGGGGAGACCCAGTACTTC

J: TRBJ2-5
V: TRBV29-1
size: -
D: -
CDR3: CSVQLGTLETQYF
DNA: TGCAGCGTCCAACTAGGGACTTTGGAGACCCAGTACTTC

J: TRBJ1-2
V: TRBV27
size: few
D: -
CDR3: CASSFSLNSGIRSGYTF
DNA: TGTGCCAGCAGCTTCAGCCTAAACTCCGGGATTAGGAGTGGCTACACCTTC

J: TRBJ2-3
V: TRBV28
size: once
D: -
CDR3: CASSEAEPFGDTQYF
DNA: TGTGCCAGCAGCGAAGCGGAGCCCTTCGGAGATACGCAGTATTTT